Listed here are 32 T cell receptor beta chains from one sample, sequenced in a study of blood T cell repertoires in COVID-19. Libraries were prepared by immunoSEQ multiplex PCR; TCRdb keeps only in-frame clonotypes and omits some of them. This sample has some 170,000 clones; roughly four fifths occur once, and the top ten carry about 11%. Sequencing was performed on peripheral blood. The receptor source for this set is a man aged 55 to 70 with active or convalescent COVID-19.

The chain couples TRBV20-1 to TRBJ2-1; D is unresolved. Germline CDR1 reads DFQATT; CDR2 reads SNEGSKA (reference sequence). The CDR3 length is 16 residues. V lost 3 bases and J 3 bases, leaving 18 bases between the germline ends. The CDR3 is CSASEAGYRFYNEQFF. CDR3 sequence (DNA): TGCAGTGCTAGTGAGGCAGGTTACCGATTCTACAATGAGCAGTTCTTC.

The chain uses TRBV5-4 and TRBJ2-1; 7 nucleotides line up with TRBD1. Germline V gives CDR1 SGHNT, CDR2 YYREEE (reference sequence). The CDR3 is made up of 15 amino acids. V gave up 5 bases and J gave up 3 bases; unmatched junction bases: 8. The CDR3 coding sequence is TGTGCCAGCAGATCCTACAGGGGTAACTACAATGAGCAGTTCTTC. Its protein is CASRSYRGNYNEQFF.

The chain has TRBV6-2 or TRBV6-3 and TRBJ1-1; D call uncertain. V lost 2 bases and J 6 bases, leaving 19 bases between the germline ends. The CDR3 loop spans 16 amino acids. Germline loops: CDR1 MNHEY, CDR2 SVGEGT. The CDR3 DNA is TGTGCCAGCAGTTACCCTACGGGTCCAGATACTGCTGAAGCTTTCTTT. This encodes CASSYPTGPDTAEAFF.

This chain uses TRBV2 with TRBJ1-1; a possible D gene is TRBD1 (6 bases). Trimming removed 6 bases from V and 0 bases from J, with 11 bases in between. This CDR3 has 14 amino acids. Germline CDR1 is SNHLY and CDR2 is FYNNEI. The CDR3 loop is CASRVQGMNTEAFF. CDR3 in DNA: TGTGCCAGCAGGGTACAGGGCATGAACACTGAAGCTTTCTTT.

The chain uses TRBV5-1 and TRBJ2-1, with D possibly TRBD2 on 7 matching bases. Trimming cost V 0 bases and J 9 bases, with 10 bases left between them. This CDR3 spans 13 amino acids. Germline V gives CDR1 SGHRS, CDR2 YFSETQ. CDR3 amino acids: CASSLGRGLEQFF. CDR3 coding DNA: TGCGCCAGCAGCTTGGGGCGGGGGCTTGAGCAGTTCTTC.

The genes are TRBV13 and TRBJ2-3; 7 positions agree with TRBD1. CDR1 PRHDT and CDR2 FYEKMQ come from the germline V gene (reference sequence). The CDR3 runs 16 residues. V lost 4 bases to trimming and J lost 0 bases; unmatched junction nucleotides: 7. CDR3 amino acids: CASSYDRAVSTDTQYF. Here the CDR3 DNA reads TGTGCCAGCAGCTACGACAGGGCGGTAAGCACAGATACGCAGTATTTT.

The V gene is TRBV5-5, the J gene TRBJ2-1; D is perhaps TRBD2 (5 bases). This CDR3 is built from 16 residues. From germline, CDR1 is SGHKS and CDR2 YYEKEE (reference sequence). Trimming stripped 0 bases from V and 3 bases from J, with 13 bases between. CDR3 sequence: CASSLALGRYYNEQFF. DNA of the CDR3: TGTGCCAGCAGCTTGGCCCTGGGGAGATACTACAATGAGCAGTTCTTC.

The chain links TRBV28 to TRBJ1-4; D is unresolved. The CDR3 is 11 amino acids. Between the trimmed V and J ends, which lost 6 bases and 10 bases, there was a span of 9 bases. CDR1 is MDHEN and CDR2 is SYDVKM in the germline V gene. Here the CDR3 DNA reads TGTGCCAGCAGACAAGGACTAAAACTGTTTTTT. Its translation is CASRQGLKLFF.

The V and J genes are TRBV5-1 and TRBJ2-5, with D tentatively TRBD2 (5 bases). Trimming shortened V by 0 bases and J by 4 bases, and 10 bases separated the two germline ends. CDR1 and CDR2 from the germline V gene are SGHRS and YFSETQ. The CDR3 has 14 amino acids. DNA for the CDR3: TGCGCCAGCAGCTTGGGAGGGATCGGAGAGACCCAGTACTTC. It encodes CASSLGGIGETQYF. Supplemented by reference TRBV5-1 and TRBJ2-5, the full variable domain reads KAGVTQTPRYLIKTRGQQVTLSCSPISGHRSVSWYQQTPGQGLQFLFEYFSETQRNKGNFPGRFSGRQFSNSRSEMNVSTLELGDSALYLCASSLGGIGETQYFGPGTRLLVL.

This chain connects TRBV27 to TRBJ1-2, with D maybe TRBD1 (6 bases). Germline V CDR1 and CDR2: MNHEY, SMNVEV (reference sequence). The germline V and J ends were trimmed by 5 bases and 0 bases, with 13 bases remaining between them. The CDR3 runs 15 residues. The CDR3 DNA reads TGTGCCAGCAGTCTCACAGGGCTATCTAACTATGGCTACACCTTC. This codes for CASSLTGLSNYGYTF.

The chain uses TRBV7-9 and TRBJ2-7; D may be TRBD2 (6 bases). Germline CDR1 SEHNR, CDR2 FQNEAQ (reference sequence). The V end was cut by 5 bases, the J end by 0 bases, with 11 bases between. This CDR3 is built from 14 residues. CDR3 sequence reads: CASSPGRGSYEQYF. CDR3 DNA: TGTGCCAGCAGCCCCGGGAGAGGCTCCTACGAGCAGTACTTC.

V is TRBV11-2 and J is TRBJ2-1, with 9 bases matching TRBD1. CDR1 is SGHAT, CDR2 FQNNGV, per germline. The CDR3 runs 15 residues. Trimming took 8 bases from V and 1 from J; bases not matched to a gene: 6. The CDR3 is CASDGGQGSYNEQFF. Here the CDR3 DNA reads TGTGCCAGCGACGGAGGACAGGGGTCCTACAATGAGCAGTTCTTC.

This clone was observed a few times. The chain employs TRBV4-2 and TRBJ1-2; TRBD1 agrees at 8 bases. Germline-derived CDR1 and CDR2 are LGHNA and YNFKEQ. The V and J ends lost 0 bases and 5 bases, in that order; junction bases with no gene match: 8. The length of the CDR3 is 16 residues. CDR3 coding DNA: TGTGCCAGCAGCCAAGATAGCCAGGGGGCTGGGTATGGCTACACCTTC. Protein product: CASSQDSQGAGYGYTF.

The rearrangement links TRBV7-6 to TRBJ1-1; possibly TRBD1 for D (6 bases). The CDR3 is 15 residues long. Trimming left V 1 base short and J 0 bases short, with 9 bases between. The germline V gene has CDR1 SGHVS and CDR2 FNYEAQ. This CDR3 is CASSLGAGVNTEAFF. CDR3 nucleotide sequence: TGTGCCAGCAGCTTAGGGGCAGGGGTGAACACTGAAGCTTTCTTT.

The chain uses TRBV11-3 and TRBJ1-2, with a tentative D call TRBD1 (6 bases). There are 15 residues in the CDR3. CDR1 and CDR2 (germline): SGHNT, YENEEA. V was clipped by 3 bases and J by 6 bases, with 17 bases between them. Here the CDR3 reads CASSFGGGRNNGYTF. The CDR3 DNA follows: TGTGCCAGCAGCTTCGGCGGGGGGCGCAACAATGGCTACACCTTC.

This clone came up once. This chain links TRBV5-1 with TRBJ2-3; D not resolved. Germline-derived CDR1 and CDR2 are SGHRS and YFSETQ. The V end was cut by 1 base, the J end by 5 bases, with 14 bases between. CDR3 length equals 15 residues. CDR3 protein: CASSLNGQLRDTQYF. CDR3 in DNA: TGCGCCAGCAGCTTGAATGGGCAGCTTAGAGATACGCAGTATTTT.

This clone appeared once. The chain carries TRBV19 and TRBJ2-1; 7 positions match TRBD2. With 5 bases clipped from V and 3 bases from J, the junction kept 7 bases outside the gene matches. This CDR3 contains 15 residues. Germline CDR1 LNHDA, CDR2 SQIVND (reference sequence). The DNA for the CDR3 is TGTGCCAGTAGTCTGGGGACTAACTACTACAATGAGCAGTTCTTC. This gives the protein CASSLGTNYYNEQFF.

The chain joins TRBV7-3 to TRBJ1-1; 9 positions agree with TRBD1. Germline CDR1 SGHTA, CDR2 FQGTGA. This CDR3 region has 12 residues. The ends lost 6 bases at V and 8 bases at J; junction bases unmatched: 4. The CDR3 protein is CASSYGQGEAFF. CDR3 bases: TGTGCCAGCAGTTACGGACAGGGGGAAGCTTTCTTT.

A word on this clone: At one of its ends the junction is not consistent with the germline gene, which may arise from a read error. The chain links TRBV7-7 to TRBJ2-5, with 9 bases aligning to TRBD2. Looked up from germline, CDR1 is SSHAT and CDR2 is FNYEAQ (reference sequence). The CDR3 consists of 17 residues. Written as DNA, the CDR3 is TGTGCTAGCAGCTTCGACGTAGCTAGCGGGAACGGAGAGACCCAGTACTTC. Encoded protein: CASSFDVASGNGETQYF.

The rearrangement links TRBV19 to TRBJ1-2; 7 bases are a match to TRBD1. Unmatched junction bases numbered 11, after V lost 0 bases and J lost 10 bases. The CDR3 spans 15 residues. Germline values: CDR1 LNHDA, CDR2 SQIVND (reference sequence). The CDR3 here is CASSIDPRGRSTYTF. CDR3 DNA sequence: TGTGCCAGTAGTATAGACCCCAGGGGGAGGTCGACCTACACCTTC. The variable domain in full, with the rest retrieved from reference TRBV19 and TRBJ1-2, is DGGITQSPKYLFRKEGQNVTLSCEQNLNHDAMYWYRQDPGQGLRLIYYSQIVNDFQKGDIAEGYSVSREKKESFPLTVTSAQKNPTAFYLCASSIDPRGRSTYTFGSGTRLTVV.

The chain employs TRBV10-3 and TRBJ1-2; 9 bases line up with TRBD1. J was trimmed by 6 bases and V by 4 bases; bases with no gene match: 0. Per germline, CDR1 ENHRY and CDR2 SYGVKD. This CDR3 is 12 amino acids long. This chain's CDR3 is CAISGTGDGYTF. CDR3 DNA: TGTGCCATCAGTGGGACAGGGGATGGCTACACCTTC.

The chain employs TRBV19 and TRBJ2-3, with 10 bases aligning to TRBD2. The CDR3 is 14 residues long. Germline V CDR1 and CDR2: LNHDA, SQIVND (reference sequence). The junction had 7 bases not matched to a gene; V was cut back by 5 bases and J by 8 bases. The CDR3 sequence is CASSASGGSSTQYF. The CDR3 region has the DNA TGTGCCAGTAGTGCTAGCGGGGGCTCAAGTACGCAGTATTTT.

The chain couples TRBV2 to TRBJ1-1; TRBD1 aligns across 8 bases. Germline lookup yields CDR1 SNHLY and CDR2 FYNNEI. The V gene end was trimmed by 4 bases and the J gene end by 1 base; junction bases not matched to a gene: 2. This CDR3 has 14 residues. The CDR3 here is CASSAGQGNTEAFF. The CDR3 DNA sequence: TGTGCCAGCAGTGCTGGACAGGGGAACACTGAAGCTTTCTTT.

The chain links TRBV10-3 to TRBJ1-5; weak D call: TRBD1 (6 bases). The CDR3 loop spans 14 amino acids. CDR1 is ENHRY, CDR2 SYGVKD, per germline. Trimming took off 0 bases at V and 6 bases at J, with 9 bases between the two ends. CDR3 nucleotide sequence: TGTGCCATCAGTGAGTCGAGGGGGAGTCAGCCCCAGCATTTT. Translation: CAISESRGSQPQHF.

A single count supports this clone. The V gene is TRBV11-2, the J gene TRBJ1-2; D remains unclear. V was pared by 5 bases and J by 2 bases, with 21 bases between. The CDR3 consists of 17 residues. CDR1 SGHAT and CDR2 FQNNGV come from the germline V gene. CDR3 bases: TGTGCCAGCAGCCTACGTCGCGGGCAGACAATCAACTATGGCTACACCTTC. Protein product: CASSLRRGQTINYGYTF.

The chain carries TRBV3-1 (or the pseudogene TRBV3-2) and TRBJ2-3, with 10 bases aligning to TRBD1. Germline CDR1 and CDR2: LGHDT and YNNKEL (reference sequence). There are 16 residues in the CDR3. J gave up 2 bases and V 1 base, and 3 bases lay outside the gene matches. The chain's CDR3 is CASSQGTGGFTDTQYF. CDR3 coding DNA: TGTGCCAGCAGCCAAGGGACAGGGGGGTTCACAGATACGCAGTATTTT.

This clone was seen just once. The chain couples TRBV5-5 to TRBJ1-5; TRBD1 matches at 7 bases. After removal of 6 bases from V and 1 base from J, the junction contained 7 bases not matched to a gene. Germline V gene data show CDR1 as SGHKS and CDR2 as YYEKEE (reference sequence). The CDR3 contains 15 residues. The CDR3 spells CASNDRDGSNQPQHF. CDR3 in DNA: TGTGCCAGCAACGACAGGGACGGGAGCAATCAGCCCCAGCATTTT.

The chain uses TRBV28 and TRBJ2-2; unclear D gene. The CDR3 extends over 13 amino acids. With 6 bases removed from V and 6 bases from J, the gap between germline ends came to 11 bases. Germline V lookup: CDR1 MDHEN, CDR2 SYDVKM. The CDR3 nucleotides are TGTGCCAGCAGACTCTCGTTCGCCGGGGAGCTGTTTTTT. Its protein is CASRLSFAGELFF.

V is TRBV7-2 and J is TRBJ1-6, with D perhaps matching TRBD1 (5 bases). CDR3 length: 16 amino acids. The germline V and J ends were trimmed by 0 bases and 5 bases, with 11 bases remaining between them. Germline CDR1 reads SGHTA; CDR2 reads FQGNSA. CDR3 in amino acids: CASSLAGGRNNSPLHF. The CDR3 DNA reads TGTGCCAGCAGCTTAGCCGGGGGACGAAATAATTCACCCCTCCACTTT. The whole variable domain, remainder taken from reference TRBV7-2 and TRBJ1-6, is GAGVSQSPSNKVTEKGKDVELRCDPISGHTALYWYRQSLGQGLEFLIYFQGNSAPDKSGLPSDRFSAERTGGSVSTLTIQRTQQEDSAVYLCASSLAGGRNNSPLHFGNGTRLTVT.

The table lists this clone with a few counts. This chain joins TRBV28 and TRBJ1-4; possibly TRBD1 for D (5 bases). Germline CDR1 MDHEN, CDR2 SYDVKM. V was pared by 2 bases and J by 3 bases, with 13 bases between. The CDR3 consists of 16 residues. The CDR3 bases are TGTGCCAGCAGTTTAAGGGTCAGGGCGGCTAATGAAAAACTGTTTTTT. It encodes CASSLRVRAANEKLFF.

The V gene is TRBV5-1, the J gene TRBJ1-2; D is perhaps TRBD1 (6 bases). Trimming pared 3 bases from V and 4 bases from J, leaving 7 bases between. Looked up from germline, CDR1 is SGHRS and CDR2 is YFSETQ. This CDR3 is built from 12 residues. The CDR3 spells CASSSQGYGYTF. The CDR3 bases are TGCGCCAGCAGCTCACAGGGCTATGGCTACACCTTC.

The gene calls are TRBV6-6 and TRBJ2-7; 8 nucleotides align to TRBD2. The V and J ends lost 7 bases and 1 base, in that order; junction bases with no gene match: 6. The CDR3 length is 14 residues. In germline, CDR1 is MNHNY, CDR2 SVGAGI (reference sequence). In DNA form, the CDR3 reads TGTGCCAGCACCCACGGGGGGGGATCCTACGAGCAGTACTTC. Residues: CASTHGGGSYEQYF.